This record looks at one T cell receptor beta chain sequence and its context. The data were taken from a study of PD-1 blockade in mismatch repair-deficient tumors. Trimming took off 3 bases at V and 9 bases at J, with 19 bases between the two ends. The CDR3 is made up of 16 amino acids. The germline gives CDR1 SGDLS, CDR2 YYNGEE. The repertoire was sequenced with immunoSEQ multiplex PCR; TCRdb's copy has only in-frame clones and lacks some. The sample includes 90,000 to 120,000 clones, 82% of them seen just once. The material was peripheral blood, obtained about 33 weeks after starting pembrolizumab. The V gene is TRBV9, the J gene TRBJ1-6; D uncertain. The sequence derives from an adult with mismatch repair-deficient cancer. The CDR3 DNA reads TGTGCCAGCAGCGGGTCACGGGCCCAGGAATCTTCACCCCTCCACTTT. Residues: CASSGSRAQESSPLHF.